The 10 T cell receptor beta chains presented below share a single source sample, sequenced in a study of T-cell reconstitution after alpha-beta-depleted transplantation in children. The library targeted TCRbeta and was prepared with unique molecular identifiers. TCRdb ran MiXCR on the PCR reads and lists one entry per CDR3 protein. The table shows hundreds of thousands of distinct CDR3 sequences, with less than 35% occurring only once. This specimen consisted of PBMCs from the stem cell graft donor, obtained from the stem cell graft. These receptors originate from a human donor who donated a stem cell graft to a child with aplastic anemia.

The rearrangement links TRBV20-1 to TRBJ1-1, with D perhaps TRBD1 (5 bases). Trimming shortened V by 5 bases and J by 0 bases, and 10 bases separated the two germline ends. CDR1 is DFQATT, CDR2 SNEGSKA, per germline (reference sequence). This CDR3 is built from 13 residues. The CDR3 loop reads CSAVGTVNTEAFF. CDR3 coding DNA: TGCAGTGCTGTGGGGACGGTGAACACTGAAGCTTTCTTT.

The chain employs TRBV12-3 or TRBV12-4 and TRBJ1-1, with D uncertain. CDR3 length: 12 residues. The V end lost 2 bases, the J end lost 7 bases, and 8 bases lay between the germline ends. The CDR3 DNA reads as TGTGCCAGCAGTTTAACACCGGGTGAAGCTTTCTTT. It encodes CASSLTPGEAFF.

As regards this clonotype: The germline gene is not matched at one end of the junction; a read error may be the cause. The chain couples TRBV5-5 to TRBJ2-6, with 8 positions matching TRBD1. The CDR3 is 13 amino acids. Germline V lookup: CDR1 SGHKS, CDR2 YYEKEE (reference sequence). CDR3 amino acids: CASSLQGADVLTF. CDR3 DNA sequence: TGTGCCAGCAGCCTCCAGGGGGCCGACGTCCTGACTTTC.

In its sample, this clonotype was seen a few times. The J gene is TRBJ2-7, the V gene TRBV12-3 or TRBV12-4, with 9 bases lining up with TRBD1. Trimming took 4 bases from V and 3 from J; bases not matched to a gene: 7. The CDR3 sequence is 15 residues long. The CDR3 coding sequence is TGTGCCAGCAGTTCGGTTGGACAGGGGTTCTACGAGCAGTACTTC. It encodes CASSSVGQGFYEQYF.

V gene TRBV10-3 combines with J gene TRBJ1-5; D unclear. Deletions cut 3 bases from V and 1 base from J, with 10 bases between. This CDR3 is 15 amino acids long. In germline, CDR1 is ENHRY, CDR2 SYGVKD. CDR3 region: CAISDLGLSNQPQHF. The CDR3 nucleotides are TGTGCCATCAGTGACCTAGGGCTAAGCAATCAGCCCCAGCATTTT.

The chain recombines TRBV6-1 with TRBJ1-1; TRBD1 matches 7 bases. V was pared by 6 bases and J by 8 bases, with 3 bases of the junction left unmatched. The CDR3 consists of 11 residues. Germline V gives CDR1 MNHNS, CDR2 SASEGT. The CDR3 coding sequence is TGTGCCAGCAGAAAGACAGGGGAAGCTTTCTTT. Protein: CASRKTGEAFF.

The rearrangement joins TRBV6-1 to TRBJ2-7; 7 nucleotides agree with TRBD1. Germline CDR1 and CDR2: MNHNS and SASEGT. There are 15 residues in the CDR3. J was trimmed by 2 bases and V by 8 bases; bases with no gene match: 12. The CDR3 here is CASRPSRGSPYEQYV. In DNA, the CDR3 is TGTGCCAGCCGACCTAGCAGGGGGAGCCCCTACGAGCAGTACGTC.

This clonotype was observed a few times. The chain employs TRBV20-1 and TRBJ1-4, with 8 bases fitting TRBD1. The CDR3 is 13 residues long. Germline V gives CDR1 DFQATT, CDR2 SNEGSKA (reference sequence). Trimming took 7 bases from V and 6 from J; bases not matched to a gene: 7. CDR3 sequence reads: CSVDGQGDEKLFF. DNA of the CDR3: TGCAGTGTCGATGGACAGGGCGATGAAAAACTGTTTTTT.

The chain is built from TRBV7-2 and TRBJ2-7; D is unresolved. Trimming cost V 3 bases and J 7 bases, with 16 bases left between them. Germline values: CDR1 SGHTA, CDR2 FQGNSA. The CDR3 has 14 amino acids. This chain's CDR3 is CASSLSPLSREQYF. In nucleotides, the CDR3 is TGTGCCAGCAGCTTGAGTCCCCTCAGCCGGGAGCAGTACTTC.

This clonotype was seen a handful of times. The chain recombines TRBV18 with TRBJ1-5; a weak D match, TRBD1 (5 bases). The germline V gene encodes CDR1 KGHSH and CDR2 LQKENI. The CDR3 loop spans 18 amino acids. V lost 2 bases to trimming and J lost 2 bases, with 19 bases between them. In DNA form, the CDR3 reads TGTGCCAGCTCACCAACGATTTGGGGGACGCGGGGCAATCAGCCCCAGCATTTT. This codes for CASSPTIWGTRGNQPQHF. The full variable domain, its missing parts supplied by reference TRBV18 and TRBJ1-5, is NAGVMQNPRHLVRRRGQEARLRCSPMKGHSHVYWYRQLPEEGLKFMVYLQKENIIDESGMPKERFSAEFPKEGPSILRIQQVVRGDSAAYFCASSPTIWGTRGNQPQHFGDGTRLSIL.